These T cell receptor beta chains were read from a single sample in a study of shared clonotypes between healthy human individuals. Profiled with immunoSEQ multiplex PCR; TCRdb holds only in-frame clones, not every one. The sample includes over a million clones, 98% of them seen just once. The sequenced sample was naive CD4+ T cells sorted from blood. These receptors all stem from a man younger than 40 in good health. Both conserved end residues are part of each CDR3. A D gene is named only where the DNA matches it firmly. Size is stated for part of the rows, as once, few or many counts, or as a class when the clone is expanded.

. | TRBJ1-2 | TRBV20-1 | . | CSAGGYTF | TGCAGTGCTGGAGGCTACACCTTC
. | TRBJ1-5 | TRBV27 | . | CASSLAGIGQPQHF | TGTGCCAGCAGTTTAGCAGGGATCGGCCAGCCCCAGCATTTT
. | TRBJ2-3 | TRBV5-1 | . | CASSLRGTDTQYF | TGCGCCAGCAGCTTGAGGGGGACAGATACGCAGTATTTT
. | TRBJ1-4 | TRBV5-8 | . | CASSPDGSHNEKLFF | TGTGCCAGCAGCCCCGATGGCAGCCATAATGAAAAACTGTTTTTT
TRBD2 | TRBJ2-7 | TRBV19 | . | CASSMRSGRLNEQYF | TGTGCCAGTAGTATGCGTAGCGGGAGACTAAACGAGCAGTACTTC
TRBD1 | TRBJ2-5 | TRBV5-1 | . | CASSPGGKTETQYF | TGCGCCAGCAGCCCAGGGGGCAAAACAGAGACCCAGTACTTC
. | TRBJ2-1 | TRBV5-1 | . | CASSSFPSDEQFF | TGCGCCAGCAGTTCCTTTCCCTCGGATGAGCAGTTCTTC
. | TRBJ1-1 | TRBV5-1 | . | CASSLEAVNTEAFF | TGCGCCAGCAGCTTGGAGGCAGTGAACACTGAAGCTTTCTTT
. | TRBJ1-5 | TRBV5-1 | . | CASSLGGRNQPQHF | TGCGCCAGCAGCTTGGGGGGACGCAATCAGCCCCAGCATTTT
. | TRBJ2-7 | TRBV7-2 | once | CASSLVGREQYF | TGTGCCAGCAGCTTAGTCGGCAGGGAGCAGTACTTC
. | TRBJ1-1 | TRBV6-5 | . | CASSDLRMNTEAFF | TGTGCCAGCAGCGATTTGCGAATGAACACTGAAGCTTTCTTT
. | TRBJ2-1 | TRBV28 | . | CASSFTAERNEQFF | TGTGCCAGCAGTTTCACGGCTGAACGGAATGAGCAGTTCTTC
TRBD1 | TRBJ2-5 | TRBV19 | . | CASSIRHRGLETQYF | TGTGCCAGTAGTATCCGCCACAGGGGGCTAGAGACCCAGTACTTC
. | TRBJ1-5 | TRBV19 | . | CASSTRIDQPQHF | TGTGCCAGTAGTACCCGCATAGATCAGCCCCAGCATTTT
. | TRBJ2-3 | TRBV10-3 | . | CATGHPKASTDTQYF | TGTGCCACCGGACACCCGAAGGCTAGCACAGATACGCAGTATTTT
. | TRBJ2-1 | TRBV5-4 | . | CASSLKDKQSEEQFF | TGTGCCAGCAGCTTAAAGGACAAACAATCAGAGGAGCAGTTCTTC
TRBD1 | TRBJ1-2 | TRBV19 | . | CASSIDRDYGYTF | TGTGCCAGTAGTATCGACAGGGACTATGGCTACACCTTC
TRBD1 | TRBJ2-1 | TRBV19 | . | CASSIDRLRDSPYNEQFF | TGTGCCAGTAGTATAGATCGCCTCCGGGACAGCCCCTACAATGAGCAGTTCTTC
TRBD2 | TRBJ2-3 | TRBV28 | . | CASGFLTSITGTQYF | TGTGCCAGCGGGTTCTTGACTAGCATCACGGGTACGCAGTATTTT
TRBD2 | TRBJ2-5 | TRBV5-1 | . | CASSLISAGDLTSGSQETQYF | TGCGCCAGCAGCTTGATTTCGGCAGGGGACCTGACTAGCGGGAGTCAAGAGACCCAGTACTTC
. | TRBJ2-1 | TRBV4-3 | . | CASSQRGAHNEQFF | TGCGCCAGCAGCCAAAGGGGAGCCCACAATGAGCAGTTCTTC
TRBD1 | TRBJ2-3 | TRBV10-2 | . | CASSDRQGRDTQYF | TGCGCCAGCAGTGATCGACAGGGGAGGGATACGCAGTATTTT
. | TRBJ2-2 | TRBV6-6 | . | CASSIKGTGELFF | TGTGCCAGCAGTATAAAAGGGACCGGGGAGCTGTTTTTT
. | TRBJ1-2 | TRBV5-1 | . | CASSIGPQLYGYTF | TGCGCCAGCAGCATAGGACCCCAGCTCTATGGCTACACCTTC
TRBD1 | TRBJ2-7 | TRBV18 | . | CASSPLAGQGGYEQYF | TGTGCCAGCTCACCACTCGCGGGACAGGGGGGTTACGAGCAGTACTTC
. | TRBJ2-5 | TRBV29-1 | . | CSVRETGETQYF | TGCAGCGTCAGGGAAACAGGAGAGACCCAGTACTTC
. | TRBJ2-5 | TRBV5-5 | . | CASSPQKETQYF | TGTGCCAGCAGCCCCCAAAAAGAGACCCAGTACTTC
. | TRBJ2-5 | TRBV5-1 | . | CASSPPGGSRETQYF | TGCGCCAGCAGCCCCCCCGGGGGAAGTCGAGAGACCCAGTACTTC
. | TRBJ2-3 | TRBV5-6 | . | CASSLSGRGTDTQYF | TGTGCCAGCAGCTTGTCCGGGAGAGGCACAGATACGCAGTATTTT
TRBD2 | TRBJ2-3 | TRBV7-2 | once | CASSLKAGGPDTQYF | TGTGCCAGCAGCTTAAAAGCGGGAGGGCCGGATACGCAGTATTTT
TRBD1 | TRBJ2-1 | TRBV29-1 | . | CSVVPLYRFRDRVGNEQFF | TGCAGCGTTGTACCTTTGTACCGTTTCCGGGACAGGGTGGGCAATGAGCAGTTCTTC
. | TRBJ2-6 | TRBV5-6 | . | CASSLNTLSGANVLTF | TGTGCCAGCAGCTTGAACACCCTCTCTGGGGCCAACGTCCTGACTTTC
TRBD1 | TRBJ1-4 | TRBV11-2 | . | CASSYLQGTNEKLFF | TGTGCCAGCAGCTACCTACAGGGGACTAATGAAAAACTGTTTTTT
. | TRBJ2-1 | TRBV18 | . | CASSSQGSSYNEQFF | TGTGCCAGCTCATCACAGGGAAGCTCCTACAATGAGCAGTTCTTC
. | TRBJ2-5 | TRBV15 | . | CATRVNPREAQYF | TGTGCCACCAGGGTGAACCCTAGAGAGGCCCAGTACTTC
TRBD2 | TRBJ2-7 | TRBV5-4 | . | CASSVAGVAGTYEQYF | TGTGCCAGCAGTGTGGCAGGGGTAGCGGGAACATACGAGCAGTACTTC
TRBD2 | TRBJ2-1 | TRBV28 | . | CASSLRVASGRINEQFF | TGTGCCAGCAGTTTAAGGGTCGCTAGCGGGAGAATCAATGAGCAGTTCTTC
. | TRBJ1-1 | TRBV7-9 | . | CASSLLETEKTEAFF | TGTGCCAGCAGCCTCCTTGAGACTGAGAAAACTGAAGCTTTCTTT
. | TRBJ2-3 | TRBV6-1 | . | CASSDNPFGVSTDTQYF | TGTGCCAGCAGTGACAACCCCTTCGGGGTTAGCACAGATACGCAGTATTTT
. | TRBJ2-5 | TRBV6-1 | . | CASSAGYETQYF | TGTGCCAGCAGTGCAGGGTACGAGACCCAGTACTTC
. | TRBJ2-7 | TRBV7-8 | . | CASRSEVQRGKNYEQYF | TGTGCCAGCAGGTCAGAAGTGCAACGGGGGAAAAACTACGAGCAGTACTTC